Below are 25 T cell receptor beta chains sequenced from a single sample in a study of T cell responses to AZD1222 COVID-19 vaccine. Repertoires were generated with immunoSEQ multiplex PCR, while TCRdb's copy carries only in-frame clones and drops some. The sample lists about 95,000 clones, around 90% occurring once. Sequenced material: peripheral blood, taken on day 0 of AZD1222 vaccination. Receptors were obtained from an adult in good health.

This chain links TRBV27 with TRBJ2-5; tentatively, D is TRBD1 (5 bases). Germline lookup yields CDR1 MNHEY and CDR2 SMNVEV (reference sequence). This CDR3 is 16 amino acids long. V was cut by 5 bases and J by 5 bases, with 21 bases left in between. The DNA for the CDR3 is TGTGCCAGCAGTCCTACGACTGGGGCAAACCGTGAGACCCAGTACTTC. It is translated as CASSPTTGANRETQYF.

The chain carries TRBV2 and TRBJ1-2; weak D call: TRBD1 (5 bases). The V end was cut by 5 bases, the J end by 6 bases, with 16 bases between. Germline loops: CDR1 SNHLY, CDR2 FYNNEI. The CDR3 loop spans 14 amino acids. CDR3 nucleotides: TGTGCCAGCAGTTGGGAGGGACCGGTTGATGGCTACACCTTC. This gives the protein CASSWEGPVDGYTF. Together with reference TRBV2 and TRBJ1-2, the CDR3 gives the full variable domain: EPEVTQTPSHQVTQMGQEVILRCVPISNHLYFYWYRQILGQKVEFLVSFYNNEISEKSEIFDDQFSVERPDGSNFTLKIRSTKLEDSAMYFCASSWEGPVDGYTFGSGTRLTVV.

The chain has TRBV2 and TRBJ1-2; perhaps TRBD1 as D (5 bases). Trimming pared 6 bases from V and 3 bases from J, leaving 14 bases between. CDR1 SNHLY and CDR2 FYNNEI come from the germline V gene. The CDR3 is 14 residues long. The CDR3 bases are TGTGCCAGCAGGGGGGTGGGGGACCACTATGGCTACACCTTC. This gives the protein CASRGVGDHYGYTF. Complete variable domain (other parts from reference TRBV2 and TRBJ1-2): EPEVTQTPSHQVTQMGQEVILRCVPISNHLYFYWYRQILGQKVEFLVSFYNNEISEKSEIFDDQFSVERPDGSNFTLKIRSTKLEDSAMYFCASRGVGDHYGYTFGSGTRLTVV.

CDR3 in DNA: TGTGCCACCAGTGCATGGGGGGCGGGGGCCACAGATACGCAGTATTTT. This codes for CATSAWGAGATDTQYF. The chain joins TRBV24-1 to TRBJ2-3; a possible D gene is TRBD2 (7 bases). This CDR3 contains 16 residues. CDR1 and CDR2 from the germline V gene are KGHDR and SFDVKD. Trimming cost V 5 bases and J 2 bases, with 16 bases left between them.

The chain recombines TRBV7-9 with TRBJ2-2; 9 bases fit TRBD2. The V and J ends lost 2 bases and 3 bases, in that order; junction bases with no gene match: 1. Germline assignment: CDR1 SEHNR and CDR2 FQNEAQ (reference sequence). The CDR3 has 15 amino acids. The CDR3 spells CASSLLAGHTGELFF. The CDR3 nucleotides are TGTGCCAGCAGCTTACTAGCGGGGCACACCGGGGAGCTGTTTTTT.

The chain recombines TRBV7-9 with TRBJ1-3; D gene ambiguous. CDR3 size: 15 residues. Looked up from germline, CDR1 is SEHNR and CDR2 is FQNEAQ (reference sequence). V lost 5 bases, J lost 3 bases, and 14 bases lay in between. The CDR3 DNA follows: TGTGCCAGCAGCCAACCAGGAACTTATGGAAACACCATATATTTT. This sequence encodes CASSQPGTYGNTIYF.

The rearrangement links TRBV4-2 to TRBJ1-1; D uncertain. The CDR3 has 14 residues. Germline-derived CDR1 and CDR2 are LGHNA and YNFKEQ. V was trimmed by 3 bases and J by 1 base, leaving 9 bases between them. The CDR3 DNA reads TGTGCCAGCAGCCACGAAAGAGGGAACACTGAAGCTTTCTTT. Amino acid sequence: CASSHERGNTEAFF.

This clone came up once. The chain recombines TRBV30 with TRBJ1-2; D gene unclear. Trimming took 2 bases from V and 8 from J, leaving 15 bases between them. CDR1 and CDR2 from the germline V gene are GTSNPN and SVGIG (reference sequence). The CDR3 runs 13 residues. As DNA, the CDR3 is TGTGCCTGGAGTTCTCGGGCTATTTTGGGCTACACCTTC. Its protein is CAWSSRAILGYTF. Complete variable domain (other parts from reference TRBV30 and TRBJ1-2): SQTIHQWPATLVQPVGSPLSLECTVEGTSNPNLYWYRQAAGRGLQLLFYSVGIGQISSEVPQNLSASRPQDRQFILSSKKLLLSDSGFYLCAWSSRAILGYTFGSGTRLTVV.

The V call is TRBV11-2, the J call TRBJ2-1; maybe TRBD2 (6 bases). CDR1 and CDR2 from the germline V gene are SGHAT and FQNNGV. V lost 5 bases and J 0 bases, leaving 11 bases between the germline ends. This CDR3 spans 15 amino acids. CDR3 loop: CASSPDGSSYNEQFF. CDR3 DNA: TGTGCCAGCAGCCCAGACGGGAGCTCCTACAATGAGCAGTTCTTC. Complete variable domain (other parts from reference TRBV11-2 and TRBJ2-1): EAGVAQSPRYKIIEKRQSVAFWCNPISGHATLYWYQQILGQGPKLLIQFQNNGVVDDSQLPKDRFSAERLKGVDSTLKIQPAKLEDSAVYLCASSPDGSSYNEQFFGPGTRLTVL.

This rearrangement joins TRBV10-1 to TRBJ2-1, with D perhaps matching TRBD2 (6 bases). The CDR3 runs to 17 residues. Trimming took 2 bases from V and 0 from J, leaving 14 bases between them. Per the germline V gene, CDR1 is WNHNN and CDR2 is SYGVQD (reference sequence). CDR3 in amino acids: CASSEETRGASYNEQFF. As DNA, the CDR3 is TGCGCCAGCAGTGAGGAGACACGCGGGGCCTCCTACAATGAGCAGTTCTTC.

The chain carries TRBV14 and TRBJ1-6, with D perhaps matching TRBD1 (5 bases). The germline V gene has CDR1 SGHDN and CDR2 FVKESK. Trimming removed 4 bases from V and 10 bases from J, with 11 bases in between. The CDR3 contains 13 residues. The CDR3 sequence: CASSLIRTSPLHF. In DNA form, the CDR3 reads TGTGCCAGCAGCCTAATACGGACATCACCCCTCCACTTT.

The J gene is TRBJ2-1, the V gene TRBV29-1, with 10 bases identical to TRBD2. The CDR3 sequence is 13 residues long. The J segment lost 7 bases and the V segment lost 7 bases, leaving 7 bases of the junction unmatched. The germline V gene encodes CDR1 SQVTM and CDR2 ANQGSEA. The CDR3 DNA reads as TGCAGCGGATTAGCGGGGGGACGTAATGAGCAGTTCTTC. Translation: CSGLAGGRNEQFF.

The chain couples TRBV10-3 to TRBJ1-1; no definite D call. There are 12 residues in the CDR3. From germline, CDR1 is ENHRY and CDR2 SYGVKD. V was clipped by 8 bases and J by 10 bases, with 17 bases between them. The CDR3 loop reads CAIYLSGSGAFF. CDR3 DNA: TGTGCCATCTACCTGAGCGGGTCTGGAGCTTTCTTT.

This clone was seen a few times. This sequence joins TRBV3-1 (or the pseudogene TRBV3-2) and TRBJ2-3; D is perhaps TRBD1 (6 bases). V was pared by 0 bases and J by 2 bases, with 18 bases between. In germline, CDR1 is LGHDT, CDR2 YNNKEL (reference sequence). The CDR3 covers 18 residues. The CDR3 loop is CASSQDEGEFAPTDTQYF. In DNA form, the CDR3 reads TGTGCCAGCAGCCAAGATGAGGGGGAGTTCGCCCCCACAGATACGCAGTATTTT.

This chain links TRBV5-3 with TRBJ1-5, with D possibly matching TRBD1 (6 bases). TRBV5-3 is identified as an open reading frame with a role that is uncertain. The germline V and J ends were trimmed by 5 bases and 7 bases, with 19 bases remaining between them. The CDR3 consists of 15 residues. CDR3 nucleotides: TGTGCCAGAAGGGACCCCTTGGAGACAGGCCAGCCCCAGCATTTT. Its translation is CARRDPLETGQPQHF.

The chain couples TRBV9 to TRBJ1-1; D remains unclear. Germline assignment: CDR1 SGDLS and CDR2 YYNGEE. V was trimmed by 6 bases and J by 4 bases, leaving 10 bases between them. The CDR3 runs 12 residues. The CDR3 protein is CASTDTGTEAFF. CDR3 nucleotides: TGTGCCAGCACCGACACGGGCACTGAAGCTTTCTTT.

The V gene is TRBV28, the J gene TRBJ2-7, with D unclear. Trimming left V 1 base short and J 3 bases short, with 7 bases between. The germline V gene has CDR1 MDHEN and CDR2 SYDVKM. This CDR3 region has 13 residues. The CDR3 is CASSLLVGYEQYF. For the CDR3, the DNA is TGTGCCAGCAGTTTATTGGTTGGCTACGAGCAGTACTTC.

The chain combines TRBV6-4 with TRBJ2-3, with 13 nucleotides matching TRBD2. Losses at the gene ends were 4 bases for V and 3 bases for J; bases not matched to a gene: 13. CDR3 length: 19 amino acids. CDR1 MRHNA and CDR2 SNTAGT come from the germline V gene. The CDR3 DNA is TGTGCCAGCAGTGGTGACGGACTGACTAGCGGGGGGCCTACAGATACGCAGTATTTT. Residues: CASSGDGLTSGGPTDTQYF.

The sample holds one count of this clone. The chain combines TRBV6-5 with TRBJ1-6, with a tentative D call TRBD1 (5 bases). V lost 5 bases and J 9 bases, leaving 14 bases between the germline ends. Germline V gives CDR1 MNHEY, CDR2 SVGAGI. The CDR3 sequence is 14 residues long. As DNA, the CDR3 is TGTGCCAGCAGTCAGGGAACGCGGGGTTCACCCCTCCACTTT. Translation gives CASSQGTRGSPLHF.

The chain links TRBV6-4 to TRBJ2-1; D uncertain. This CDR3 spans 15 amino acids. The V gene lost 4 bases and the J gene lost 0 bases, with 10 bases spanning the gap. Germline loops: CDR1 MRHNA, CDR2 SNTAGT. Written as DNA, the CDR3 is TGTGCCAGCAGTGTTTTGGCGAGCTCCTACAATGAGCAGTTCTTC. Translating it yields CASSVLASSYNEQFF.

As DNA, the CDR3 is TGTGCCAGCAGTTCACCGGGACAGGGTTCCTACGAGCAGTACTTC. Its translation: CASSSPGQGSYEQYF. The gene calls are TRBV6-2 or TRBV6-3 and TRBJ2-7; 9 nucleotides align to TRBD1. The CDR3 is made up of 15 amino acids. J lost 1 base, V lost 4 bases, and 5 bases had no gene match. Germline values: CDR1 MNHEY, CDR2 SVGEGT.

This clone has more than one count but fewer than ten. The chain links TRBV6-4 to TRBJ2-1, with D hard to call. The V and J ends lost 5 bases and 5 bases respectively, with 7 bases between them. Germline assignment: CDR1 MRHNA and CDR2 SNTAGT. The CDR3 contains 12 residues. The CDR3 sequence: CASSNDHNEQFF. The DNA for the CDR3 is TGTGCCAGCAGTAACGACCACAATGAGCAGTTCTTC.

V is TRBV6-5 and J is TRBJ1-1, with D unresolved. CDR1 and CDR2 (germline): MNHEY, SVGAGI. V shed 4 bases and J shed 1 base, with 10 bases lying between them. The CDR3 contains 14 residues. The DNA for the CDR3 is TGTGCCAGCAGTTCCCGGGCCTGGAACACTGAAGCTTTCTTT. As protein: CASSSRAWNTEAFF.

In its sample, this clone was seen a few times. CDR3 sequence reads: CASRSQGANYEQYF. DNA for the CDR3: TGTGCCAGCAGGTCACAGGGGGCGAACTACGAGCAGTACTTC. The chain recombines TRBV2 with TRBJ2-7; 9 bases map to TRBD1. The CDR3 totals 14 residues. The trim removed 6 bases at V and 3 bases at J, leaving 6 bases unmatched. Germline V gives CDR1 SNHLY, CDR2 FYNNEI.

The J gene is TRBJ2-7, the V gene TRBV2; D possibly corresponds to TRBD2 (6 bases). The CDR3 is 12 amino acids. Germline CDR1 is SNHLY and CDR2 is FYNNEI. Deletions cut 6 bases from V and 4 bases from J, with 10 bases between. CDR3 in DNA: TGTGCCAGCAGAGTAGCGGTTTACGAGCAGTACTTC. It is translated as CASRVAVYEQYF.